This T cell receptor beta chain comes out of a study of identical twins' blood T cells. This clonotype has a count of ten or more. TCRdb re-called the 5' RACE reads with MiXCR, one entry per CDR3 protein. Here the sample spans 400,000 or so distinct CDR3 sequences, under 30% being singletons. From germline, CDR1 is MNHEY and CDR2 SVGEGT. There are 11 residues in the CDR3. The V end lost 6 bases, the J end lost 4 bases, and 4 bases lay between the germline ends. This TCR derives from a woman aged 18 to 55 in good health. Sequencing was done on a sample of PBMCs. The chain employs TRBV6-2 or TRBV6-3 and TRBJ2-1; D gene uncertain. CDR3 protein: CASRGYNEQFF. The CDR3 nucleotides read TGTGCCAGCAGAGGTTACAATGAGCAGTTCTTC.